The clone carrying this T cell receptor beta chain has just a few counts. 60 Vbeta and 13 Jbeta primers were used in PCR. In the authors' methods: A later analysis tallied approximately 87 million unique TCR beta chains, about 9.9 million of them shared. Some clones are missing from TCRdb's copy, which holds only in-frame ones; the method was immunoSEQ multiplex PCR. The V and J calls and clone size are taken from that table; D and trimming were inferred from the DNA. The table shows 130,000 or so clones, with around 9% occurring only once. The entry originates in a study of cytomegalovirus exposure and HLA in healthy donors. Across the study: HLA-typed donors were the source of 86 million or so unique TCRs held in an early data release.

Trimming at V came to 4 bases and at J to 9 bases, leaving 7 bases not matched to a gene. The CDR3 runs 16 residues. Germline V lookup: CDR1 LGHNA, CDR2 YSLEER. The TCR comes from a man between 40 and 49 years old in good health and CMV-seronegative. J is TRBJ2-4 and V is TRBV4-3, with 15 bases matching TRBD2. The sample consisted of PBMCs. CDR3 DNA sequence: TGCGCCAGCAGCCTCGGACTAGCGGGGGGGCAAGGCATTCAGTACTTC. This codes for CASSLGLAGGQGIQYF.